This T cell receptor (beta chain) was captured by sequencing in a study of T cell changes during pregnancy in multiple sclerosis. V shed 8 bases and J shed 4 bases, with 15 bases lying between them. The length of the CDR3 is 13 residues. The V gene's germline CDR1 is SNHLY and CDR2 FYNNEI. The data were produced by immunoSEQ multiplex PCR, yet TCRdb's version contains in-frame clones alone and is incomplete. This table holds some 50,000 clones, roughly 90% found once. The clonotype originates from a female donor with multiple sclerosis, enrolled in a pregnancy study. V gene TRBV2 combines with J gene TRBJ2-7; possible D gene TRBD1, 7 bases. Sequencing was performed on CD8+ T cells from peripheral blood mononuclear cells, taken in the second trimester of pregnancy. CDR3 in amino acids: CASGGTDDYEQYF. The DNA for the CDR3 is TGTGCCAGCGGAGGGACAGACGATTACGAGCAGTACTTC.